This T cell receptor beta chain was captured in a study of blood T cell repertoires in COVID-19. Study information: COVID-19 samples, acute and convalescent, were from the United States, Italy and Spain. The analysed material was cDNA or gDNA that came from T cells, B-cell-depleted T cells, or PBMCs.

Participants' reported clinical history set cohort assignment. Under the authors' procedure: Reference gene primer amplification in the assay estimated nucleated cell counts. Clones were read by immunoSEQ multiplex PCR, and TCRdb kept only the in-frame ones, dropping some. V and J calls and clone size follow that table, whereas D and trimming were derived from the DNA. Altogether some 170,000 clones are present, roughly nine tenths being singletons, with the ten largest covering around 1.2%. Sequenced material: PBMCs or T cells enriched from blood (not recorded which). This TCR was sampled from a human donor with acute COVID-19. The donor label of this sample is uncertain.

CDR3 sequence: CASSPKETQYF. CDR3 DNA sequence: TGTGCCAGCAGTCCCAAAGAGACCCAGTACTTC. The chain uses TRBV6-2 or TRBV6-3 and TRBJ2-5, with D unclear. The CDR3 contains 11 residues. Trimming stripped 5 bases from V and 3 bases from J, with 4 bases between. The germline CDR1 and CDR2 sequences are MNHEY and SVGEGT.